The T cell receptor (beta chain) under discussion was sequenced for a study of OX40 agonist ivuxolimab in advanced cancers. Whole-study context: The group had a mean age of roughly 65 years, ranged from about 23 to 79, and was 82.7% male.

Study outcomes and limitations: Low normalized clonal expansion also occurred in some nonresponding patients.

Produced via immunoSEQ multiplex PCR; TCRdb's table is partial and in-frame only. This table holds tens of thousands of clones, around 89% found once. Exclusion applied to patients with autoimmune disease history or systemic immunosuppression. As concerns this clone: Its antigen remains unknown.

The CDR3 length is 16 residues. Germline V gene lookup returns CDR1 SGHVS and CDR2 FQNEAQ. V shed 4 bases and J shed 2 bases, with 16 bases lying between them. The chain couples TRBV7-8 to TRBJ2-3; weak D call: TRBD2 (6 bases). The sequencing here drew on CD4+ or CD8+ T cells sorted from blood, taken in a trial of the OX40 agonist ivuxolimab. This clonotype was obtained from an adult with an advanced solid tumor such as melanoma, head and neck, liver or kidney cancer. In DNA form, the CDR3 reads TGTGCCAGCAGCTCAATTTCGGCTAGCGCCACAGATACGCAGTATTTT. This codes for CASSSISASATDTQYF.